Described below is a single T cell receptor (beta chain) sequence and its context. Its antigen is undetermined. The germline V and J ends were trimmed by 7 bases and 1 base, with 18 bases remaining between them. Germline-derived CDR1 and CDR2 are SGDLS and YYNGEE. The CDR3 has 15 amino acids. These data originate in a study of CD8 T cells in Susac syndrome. Broader study findings: Clonal CD8+ expansion in Susac was highest in TEMRA cells and active patients. The authors found roughly 16 Susac-specific public clones in total CD8+ repertoires and about five in CD8+ TEMRA repertoires.

Patients with Susac syndrome fulfilled recently defined diagnostic criteria for definite or probable disease. It was with random hexamers that about 0.45 to 1 ug RNA was reverse transcribed. Amplification of TCR beta CDR3 across 54 Vbeta and 13 Jbeta was performed with immunoSEQ multiplex PCR. TCRdb processed the immunoSEQ multiplex PCR reads anew with MiXCR; each CDR3 protein has one entry. The sample lists more than 80,000 distinct CDR3 sequences, approximately 93% occurring once. Sample: CD8+ T cells from PBMCs. The sequence derives from a human donor with Susac syndrome. The chain recombines TRBV9 with TRBJ2-7; D is perhaps TRBD2 (6 bases). The CDR3 coding sequence is TGTGCCAGCCCCACCTGCGGGATCCTTTCCTACGAGCAGTACTTC. Translated: CASPTCGILSYEQYF.